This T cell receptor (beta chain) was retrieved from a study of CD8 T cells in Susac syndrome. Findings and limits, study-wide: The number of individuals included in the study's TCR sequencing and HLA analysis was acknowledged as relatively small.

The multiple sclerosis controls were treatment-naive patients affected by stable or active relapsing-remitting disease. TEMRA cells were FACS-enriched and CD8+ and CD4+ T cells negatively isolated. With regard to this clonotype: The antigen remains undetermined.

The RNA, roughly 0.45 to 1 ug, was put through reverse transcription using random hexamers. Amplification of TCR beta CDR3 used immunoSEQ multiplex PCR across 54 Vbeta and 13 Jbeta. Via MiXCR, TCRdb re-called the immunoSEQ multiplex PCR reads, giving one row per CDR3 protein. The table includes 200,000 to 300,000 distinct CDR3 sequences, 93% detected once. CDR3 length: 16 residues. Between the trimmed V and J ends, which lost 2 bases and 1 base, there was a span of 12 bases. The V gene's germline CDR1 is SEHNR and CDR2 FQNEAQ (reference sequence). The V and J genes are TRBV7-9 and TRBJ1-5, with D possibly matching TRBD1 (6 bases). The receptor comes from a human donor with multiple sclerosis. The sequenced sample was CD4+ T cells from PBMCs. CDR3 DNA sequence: TGTGCCAGCAGCTTAATCACAGGGCGCAGCAATCAGCCCCAGCATTTT. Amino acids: CASSLITGRSNQPQHF. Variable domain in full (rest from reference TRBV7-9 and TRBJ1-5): DTGVSQNPRHKITKRGQNVTFRCDPISEHNRLYWYRQTLGQGPEFLTYFQNEAQLEKSRLLSDRFSAERPKGSFSTLEIQRTEQGDSAMYLCASSLITGRSNQPQHFGDGTRLSIL.